This entry is about one T cell receptor beta chain. Its antigen remains unknown. Amplification of TCR beta CDR3 regions was performed using RNA transcripts as template. First-round RT-PCR of the TCR CDR3 relied on the HTBI primer set. TCRdb ran MiXCR on the multiplex PCR reads and lists one entry per CDR3 protein. Among 400,000 or so distinct CDR3 sequences listed, about 14% were seen once. The sample comes from a study of T cells in Graves' hyperthyroidism and ophthalmopathy. Findings of the study overall: Before onset, by a median of approximately 5.9 months, the model predicted ophthalmopathy. Most thyroid clonotypes expanded above 0.001 appeared in blood too.

Uncontrolled infection, other autoimmune disease, pregnancy and lactation each barred patients from inclusion. Germline values: CDR1 GTSNPN, CDR2 SVGIG (reference sequence). Trimming removed 0 bases from V and 4 bases from J; junction bases left unmatched: 8. CDR3 length: 17 amino acids. The chain links TRBV30 to TRBJ2-1, with TRBD2 identical over 11 bases. This TCR was sampled from a woman aged 30 to 39 with Graves' ophthalmopathy. The sample consisted of blood. CDR3 nucleotide sequence: TGTGCCTGGAGTGTATCCCGGACTAGCGGGTCTTACAATGAGCAGTTCTTC. Its protein product is CAWSVSRTSGSYNEQFF. The full variable domain, with the rest looked up from reference TRBV30 and TRBJ2-1, is SQTIHQWPATLVQPVGSPLSLECTVEGTSNPNLYWYRQAAGRGLQLLFYSVGIGQISSEVPQNLSASRPQDRQFILSSKKLLLSDSGFYLCAWSVSRTSGSYNEQFFGPGTRLTVL.